A single sample is the source of the 26 T cell receptor beta chains below, sequenced in a study of technical replicates of blood from a handful of donors. Using immunoSEQ multiplex PCR, the repertoire was profiled, and TCRdb retains in-frame clones only, with some absent. The sample records about 100,000 clones, over 90% being singletons. The sample comprised T cells isolated from PBMCs. The receptors shown here come from a human donor in good health.

This rearrangement joins TRBV11-3 to TRBJ2-1, with D unresolved. CDR1 is SGHNT and CDR2 is YENEEA in the germline V gene. This CDR3 has 13 amino acids. V lost 3 bases to trimming and J lost 7 bases, with 10 bases between them. The CDR3 spells CASSFSIRNEQFF. CDR3 DNA sequence: TGTGCCAGCAGCTTTTCTATACGGAATGAGCAGTTCTTC.

This rearrangement joins TRBV5-4 to TRBJ2-1; D gene unclear. Per germline, CDR1 SGHNT and CDR2 YYREEE (reference sequence). The ends were cut back, 9 bases at V and 3 bases at J, with 13 bases in the middle. This CDR3 is 13 amino acids long. The CDR3 is CATLGSLYNEQFF. CDR3 coding DNA: TGTGCCACCCTCGGTAGCCTCTACAATGAGCAGTTCTTC.

V usage is TRBV19 and J usage is TRBJ1-1; TRBD1 might be the D (5 bases). This CDR3 is built from 13 residues. Germline CDR1 and CDR2: LNHDA and SQIVND (reference sequence). V lost 3 bases, J lost 3 bases, and 8 bases lay in between. The CDR3 protein is CASSMGGYTEAFF. CDR3 nucleotide sequence: TGTGCCAGTAGTATGGGGGGGTACACTGAAGCTTTCTTT.

This clone was seen once. The CDR3 DNA reads TGCAGCGCGAGGGGGAGGAGGGGGCCCGTTTACGAGCAGTACTTC. Translation gives CSARGRRGPVYEQYF. The J gene is TRBJ2-7, the V gene TRBV29-1, with TRBD1 as a possible D gene (7 bases). V gave up 7 bases and J gave up 4 bases, with 23 bases separating them. This CDR3 region has 15 residues. CDR1 is SQVTM, CDR2 ANQGSEA, per germline.

This rearrangement joins TRBV11-2 to TRBJ2-3; D may be TRBD2 (5 bases). Germline values: CDR1 SGHAT, CDR2 FQNNGV. V was shortened by 6 bases and J by 6 bases, with 13 bases between the two germline ends. This CDR3 has 13 amino acids. The CDR3 sequence is CASSYIGEDTQYF. CDR3 sequence (DNA): TGTGCCAGCAGTTATATTGGGGAGGATACGCAGTATTTT.

The chain joins TRBV4-2 to TRBJ2-7; a weak D match, TRBD2 (5 bases). Trimming cost V 0 bases and J 6 bases, with 18 bases left between them. Germline CDR1 is LGHNA and CDR2 is YNFKEQ. This CDR3 has 16 amino acids. The CDR3 loop is CASSQDYRTAEGEQYF. CDR3 bases: TGTGCCAGCAGCCAAGATTACCGGACGGCTGAGGGCGAGCAGTACTTC.

CDR3 amino acids: CASSQEHSTSGVREQYF. CDR3 DNA: TGTGCCAGCAGCCAAGAGCATTCGACTAGCGGGGTAAGGGAGCAGTACTTC. The chain combines TRBV4-2 with TRBJ2-7; 11 nucleotides align to TRBD2. The CDR3 consists of 17 residues. Trimming took 0 bases from V and 7 from J; bases not matched to a gene: 11. Germline CDR1 and CDR2: LGHNA and YNFKEQ.

The chain links TRBV4-1 to TRBJ2-1; no firm D call. Germline-derived CDR1 and CDR2 are MGHRA and YSYEKL. The V end lost 1 base, the J end lost 7 bases, and 5 bases lay between the germline ends. The CDR3 length is 12 residues. DNA of the CDR3: TGCGCCAGCAGCCAAGGTAGTAATGAGCAGTTCTTC. This codes for CASSQGSNEQFF.

The chain has TRBV6-5 and TRBJ2-7; TRBD2 matches 9 bases. Germline V gives CDR1 MNHEY, CDR2 SVGAGI. This CDR3 has 12 amino acids. V trimming: 6 bases; J trimming: 13 bases; junction bases outside the gene matches: 10. DNA for the CDR3: TGTGCCAGCAGAACCATAGCGGGAGCTGTCTACTTC. Translated, it gives CASRTIAGAVYF.

The J gene is TRBJ2-1, the V gene TRBV20-1; weak D call: TRBD2 (6 bases). Germline V gene lookup returns CDR1 DFQATT and CDR2 SNEGSKA (reference sequence). V lost 3 bases and J 16 bases, leaving 16 bases between the germline ends. The CDR3 has 11 amino acids. In DNA form, the CDR3 reads TGCAGTGCTAGCCGGTATAGCGGTTGTTTCTTC. Amino acid sequence: CSASRYSGCFF.

The chain joins TRBV4-1 to TRBJ1-2, with 12 positions matching TRBD1. The V and J ends lost 0 bases and 8 bases, in that order; junction bases with no gene match: 10. Germline V CDR1 and CDR2: MGHRA, YSYEKL. CDR3 length: 17 residues. The CDR3 spells CASSQEIGWGQGAGYTF. Written as DNA, the CDR3 is TGCGCCAGCAGCCAAGAAATCGGATGGGGACAGGGGGCCGGCTACACCTTC.

The chain carries TRBV5-6 and TRBJ2-7; 9 nucleotides line up with TRBD1. Germline-derived CDR1 and CDR2 are SGHDT and YYEEEE. V lost 5 bases to trimming and J lost 6 bases; unmatched junction nucleotides: 9. The CDR3 runs to 14 residues. CDR3 in amino acids: CASSRTGGEVEQYF. CDR3 in DNA: TGTGCCAGCAGTCGTACAGGGGGCGAAGTCGAGCAGTACTTC.

This chain uses TRBV28 with TRBJ2-7; D possibly corresponds to TRBD1 (6 bases). CDR1 is MDHEN, CDR2 SYDVKM, per germline. Trimming removed 5 bases at V and 2 bases at J, with 13 bases between. The CDR3 spans 14 residues. CDR3 in amino acids: CASSNRVPTYEQYF. The CDR3 DNA reads TGTGCCAGCAGTAACAGGGTCCCTACCTACGAGCAGTACTTC.

The chain has TRBV5-8 and TRBJ2-7, with a tentative D call TRBD1 (6 bases). This CDR3 has 17 amino acids. Germline CDR1 and CDR2: SGHTS and YDEGEE. Trimming pared 4 bases from V and 3 bases from J, leaving 23 bases between. The CDR3 is CASSRYSGTSFNYEQYF. In DNA, the CDR3 is TGTGCCAGCAGCAGGTACTCCGGGACATCTTTTAACTACGAGCAGTACTTC.

The chain is built from TRBV21-1 and TRBJ1-1; the table gives TRBD1 as D, unverified against the DNA. TRBV21-1 is termed a pseudogene. This CDR3 contains 17 residues. The CDR3 bases are TGTGCCAGCAGTGTACGGGACAGGGGGGAGGGTGGCACTGAAGCTTTCTTT. Its translation is CASSVRDRGEGGTEAFF.

This clone was counted a single time. The chain combines TRBV7-3 with TRBJ2-6; tentatively, D is TRBD1 (6 bases). The CDR3 covers 15 residues. The V and J ends lost 4 bases and 2 bases respectively, with 9 bases between them. Germline V gene sequence: CDR1 SGHTA, CDR2 FQGTGA. Here the CDR3 reads CASSSSGAGANVLTF. The CDR3 DNA reads as TGTGCCAGCAGCTCATCAGGGGCTGGGGCCAACGTCCTGACTTTC.

J is TRBJ2-7 and V is TRBV11-2; maybe TRBD2 (6 bases). CDR3 length equals 18 residues. Germline-derived CDR1 and CDR2 are SGHAT and FQNNGV. V lost 2 bases, J lost 0 bases, and 20 bases lay in between. The CDR3 DNA is TGTGCCAGCAGCTTAAAAACCCCCGGTGGTAGCGGCTCCTACGAGCAGTACTTC. As protein: CASSLKTPGGSGSYEQYF.

As concerns this clone: One end of the junction varies from germline; a read error may be responsible. The chain recombines TRBV2 with TRBJ2-1; D possibly uses TRBD1 or TRBD2 (5 bases each). Germline V gene lookup returns CDR1 SNHLY and CDR2 FYNNEI. The CDR3 has 15 amino acids. The DNA of the CDR3 is TGTGCCAGCAGGGAAGGGGAGAGCTCCTACAATGAGCAGTTCTTC. Its translation is CASREGESSYNEQFF.

V gene TRBV4-1 combines with J gene TRBJ2-1; 7 bases fit TRBD2. V lost 11 bases, J lost 1 base, and 8 bases stayed unmatched. The CDR3 is made up of 14 amino acids. Germline lookup yields CDR1 MGHRA and CDR2 YSYEKL. The DNA of the CDR3 is TGCGCCGGTGCGCGGGGGATTTCCTACAATGAGCAGTTCTTC. As protein: CAGARGISYNEQFF.

This clone appeared a single time. The chain is built from TRBV7-5 and TRBJ1-2. TRBV7-5 represents a pseudogene. CDR3 size: 14 residues. Here the CDR3 DNA reads TGTGTCAGAGTTCTTACCGGGATTGAATCTGGCTACACCTTC. Protein: CVRVLTGIESGYTF.

The chain recombines TRBV9 with TRBJ2-5; TRBD1 aligns across 8 bases. CDR3 length equals 14 residues. V was pared by 2 bases and J by 5 bases, with 5 bases of the junction left unmatched. CDR1 and CDR2 from the germline V gene are SGDLS and YYNGEE. The CDR3 region has the DNA TGTGCCAGCAGCGTCCAGGGGGCTGGGGAGACCCAGTACTTC. Its translation: CASSVQGAGETQYF.

The V gene is TRBV2, the J gene TRBJ2-1, with D maybe TRBD2 (6 bases). V was shortened by 10 bases and J by 8 bases, with 12 bases between the two germline ends. The CDR3 consists of 11 residues. CDR1 and CDR2 from the germline V gene are SNHLY and FYNNEI. The CDR3 here is CAIPSGDEQFF. CDR3 DNA: TGTGCCATCCCGTCGGGAGATGAGCAGTTCTTC.

V gene TRBV4-1 combines with J gene TRBJ2-7; 8 nucleotides match TRBD2. V was pared by 4 bases and J by 0 bases, with 5 bases of the junction left unmatched. Germline CDR1 MGHRA, CDR2 YSYEKL. The length of the CDR3 is 15 residues. The CDR3 here is CASSPKRGGSYEQYF. The CDR3 nucleotides read TGCGCCAGCAGCCCAAAACGGGGGGGCTCCTACGAGCAGTACTTC.

This chain uses TRBV5-1 with TRBJ1-5; D gene unclear. Looked up from germline, CDR1 is SGHRS and CDR2 is YFSETQ. This CDR3 is built from 13 residues. The V and J ends lost 0 bases and 7 bases respectively, with 8 bases between them. The CDR3 region has the DNA TGCGCCAGCAGCTTGGTTTTTGGCCAGCCCCAGCATTTT. Its translation is CASSLVFGQPQHF.

The CDR3 spells CASSYSTGSRDEQFF. The CDR3 region has the DNA TGTGCCAGCAGTTACAGTACAGGGTCTCGAGATGAGCAGTTCTTC. This chain connects TRBV6-6 to TRBJ2-1, with a possible D match to TRBD1 (6 bases). In germline, CDR1 is MNHNY, CDR2 SVGAGI (reference sequence). V gave up 2 bases and J gave up 8 bases, with 16 bases separating them. This CDR3 has 15 residues.

This clone was counted once. The V gene is TRBV10-1, the J gene TRBJ2-2; 10 bases agree with TRBD1. This CDR3 has 16 amino acids. J was trimmed by 4 bases and V by 3 bases; bases with no gene match: 5. The germline CDR1 and CDR2 sequences are WNHNN and SYGVQD (reference sequence). CDR3 sequence: CASSERDRGITGELFF. CDR3 DNA sequence: TGCGCCAGCAGTGAAAGGGACAGGGGAATCACCGGGGAGCTGTTTTTT.